These 21 T cell receptor beta chains were sequenced from one sample in a study of STAT3 mutations in large granular lymphocyte leukemia. TCRdb's copy holds only in-frame clones and misses some; the assay was immunoSEQ multiplex PCR. The repertoire consists of roughly 40,000 clones, with 70% to 90% occurring once and the leading ten covering roughly 0.39%. What these receptors recognize is not known. Study-wide points: At least one immunodominant TCR beta clonotype appeared in every T-cell large granular lymphocyte leukemia patient.

Sequenced input: PBMCs. Receptor source: a human donor with T large granular lymphocyte leukemia. Some clones in this sample may be carry-over from other donors' samples.

The rearrangement uses TRBV29-1 and TRBJ2-7; the match to TRBD1 covers 8 bases. Per germline, CDR1 SQVTM and CDR2 ANQGSEA. The V gene end was trimmed by 7 bases and the J gene end by 3 bases; junction bases not matched to a gene: 11. CDR3 size: 14 residues. CDR3 amino acids: CSATSGGSIYEQYF. The CDR3 nucleotides read TGCAGCGCGACCTCAGGGGGCAGTATCTACGAGCAGTACTTC.

The J gene is TRBJ2-2, the V gene TRBV9; 8 positions match TRBD2. Per the germline V gene, CDR1 is SGDLS and CDR2 is YYNGEE. V gave up 4 bases and J gave up 3 bases; unmatched junction bases: 5. CDR3 length: 15 residues. This CDR3 is CASSRGGADTGELFF. The CDR3 nucleotides read TGTGCCAGCAGCCGGGGGGGGGCGGACACCGGGGAGCTGTTTTTT.

The J gene is TRBJ2-1, the V gene TRBV15; TRBD2 matches at 8 bases. The CDR3 is made up of 14 amino acids. CDR1 and CDR2 (germline): LNHNV, YYDKDF (reference sequence). V trimming: 8 bases; J trimming: 4 bases; junction bases outside the gene matches: 7. In nucleotides, the CDR3 is TGTGCCACCGCAGCGGGGGTGGGGTACAATGAGCAGTTCTTC. Translation gives CATAAGVGYNEQFF.

The chain is built from TRBV6-4 and TRBJ2-7; 7 positions agree with TRBD1. Germline CDR1 and CDR2: MRHNA and SNTAGT. The ends lost 0 bases at V and 0 bases at J; junction bases unmatched: 23. The CDR3 is made up of 22 amino acids. Here the CDR3 DNA reads TGTGCCAGCAGTGACTCTCATTTGGGACAGATGAGAAACTCCAGGAGCTCCTACGAGCAGTACGTC. It codes for CASSDSHLGQMRNSRSSYEQYV.

The chain carries TRBV7-8 and TRBJ2-3; D gene ambiguous. The germline V gene has CDR1 SGHVS and CDR2 FQNEAQ. This CDR3 is 12 amino acids long. Trimming removed 5 bases at V and 2 bases at J, with 5 bases between. The CDR3 DNA sequence: TGTGCCAGCAGCCGTATCACAGATACGCAGTATTTT. This codes for CASSRITDTQYF. Together with reference TRBV7-8 and TRBJ2-3, the CDR3 gives the full variable domain: GAGVSQSPRYKVAKRGQDVALRCDPISGHVSLFWYQQALGQGPEFLTYFQNEAQLDKSGLPSDRFFAERPEGSVSTLKIQRTQQEDSAVYLCASSRITDTQYFGPGTRLTVL.

CDR3: CASSPPGQGLNEQFF. For the CDR3, the DNA is TGTGCCAGCTCACCACCGGGACAGGGCTTGAATGAGCAGTTCTTC. The rearrangement joins TRBV18 to TRBJ2-1; 9 nucleotides agree with TRBD1. The CDR3 sequence is 15 residues long. Germline V gives CDR1 KGHSH, CDR2 LQKENI. The V segment lost 0 bases and the J segment 7 bases; nucleotides outside the gene matches: 4.

The genes are TRBV15 and TRBJ1-5; D is unclear. The V end was cut by 1 base, the J end by 7 bases, with 5 bases between. The CDR3 is 12 residues long. Germline values: CDR1 LNHNV, CDR2 YYDKDF (reference sequence). CDR3 amino acids: CATSRVLQPQHF. The CDR3, as DNA: TGTGCCACCAGCAGAGTTTTACAGCCCCAGCATTTT.

The chain uses TRBV30 and TRBJ2-3; 11 positions agree with TRBD2. With 6 bases clipped from V and 4 bases from J, the junction kept 3 bases outside the gene matches. The germline V gene encodes CDR1 GTSNPN and CDR2 SVGIG (reference sequence). The CDR3 loop spans 13 amino acids. CDR3 nucleotides: TGTGCCTGCGGACTAGCGGGCGCAGATACGCAGTATTTT. It specifies CACGLAGADTQYF.

The gene calls are TRBV14 and TRBJ2-2; no reliable D call. This CDR3 region has 14 residues. The germline CDR1 and CDR2 sequences are SGHDN and FVKESK. The ends were cut back, 5 bases at V and 10 bases at J, with 17 bases in the middle. Here the CDR3 reads CASSGAVGASELFF. CDR3 DNA: TGTGCCAGCAGCGGAGCCGTGGGCGCGTCGGAGCTGTTTTTT. Together with reference TRBV14 and TRBJ2-2, the CDR3 gives the full variable domain: EAGVTQFPSHSVIEKGQTVTLRCDPISGHDNLYWYRRVMGKEIKFLLHFVKESKQDESGMPNNRFLAERTGGTYSTLKVQPAELEDSGVYFCASSGAVGASELFFGEGSRLTVL.

The chain has TRBV5-1 and TRBJ2-3, with a possible D match to TRBD1 (6 bases). Trimming shortened V by 4 bases and J by 5 bases, and 11 bases separated the two germline ends. CDR1 is SGHRS, CDR2 YFSETQ, per germline. The CDR3 has 13 residues. CDR3 in DNA: TGCGCCAGCAGCCCGCTACAGGGAGATACGCAGTATTTT. Translation: CASSPLQGDTQYF.

The chain links TRBV19 to TRBJ2-5; D possibly corresponds to TRBD2 (5 bases). The germline V gene encodes CDR1 LNHDA and CDR2 SQIVND (reference sequence). V was clipped by 4 bases and J by 2 bases, with 14 bases between them. This CDR3 is 15 amino acids long. The DNA for the CDR3 is TGTGCCAGTAGTAACGTCGGGATGCCGCAAGAGACCCAGTACTTC. This encodes CASSNVGMPQETQYF.

The V and J genes are TRBV15 and TRBJ2-5, with 10 bases that match TRBD1. CDR1 LNHNV and CDR2 YYDKDF come from the germline V gene (reference sequence). The CDR3 is 15 amino acids. J lost 5 bases, V lost 5 bases, and 8 bases had no gene match. The CDR3 loop is CATSAGTGDGETQYF. The CDR3 bases are TGTGCCACCAGCGCCGGGACAGGGGATGGGGAGACCCAGTACTTC.

The genes are TRBV4-2 and TRBJ1-1; 7 positions agree with TRBD1. Looked up from germline, CDR1 is LGHNA and CDR2 is YNFKEQ. This CDR3 has 14 residues. V dropped 5 bases and J dropped 6; count of bases not matched to a gene: 9. This CDR3 is CASSKTGDLAEAFF. The CDR3, as DNA: TGTGCCAGCAGCAAAACAGGGGACCTAGCTGAAGCTTTCTTT.

The chain couples TRBV10-2 to TRBJ2-7; D possibly corresponds to TRBD1 (5 bases). V was cut by 3 bases and J by 5 bases, with 14 bases left in between. The CDR3 is 14 residues long. CDR1 and CDR2 (germline): WSHSY, SAAADI. The CDR3 DNA follows: TGCGCCAGCAGTGAAACCGCAGGGTATCACGAGCAGTACTTC. This gives the protein CASSETAGYHEQYF.

The chain joins TRBV5-8 to TRBJ1-5; D is ambiguous. V was trimmed by 3 bases and J by 5 bases, leaving 15 bases between them. The CDR3 has 15 amino acids. CDR1 is SGHTS and CDR2 is YDEGEE in the germline V gene. Written as DNA, the CDR3 is TGTGCCAGCAGCTCCCCAGCGGAAGTTTATCAGCCCCAGCATTTT. Translated, it gives CASSSPAEVYQPQHF. The full variable domain, completed using reference TRBV5-8 and TRBJ1-5, is EAGVTQSPTHLIKTRGQQATLRCSPISGHTSVYWYQQALGLGLQFLLWYDEGEERNRGNFPPRFSGRQFPNYSSELNVNALELEDSALYLCASSSPAEVYQPQHFGDGTRLSIL.

This chain uses TRBV11-2 with TRBJ2-7, with 8 positions matching TRBD1. The germline CDR1 and CDR2 sequences are SGHAT and FQNNGV. The ends lost 4 bases at V and 1 base at J; junction bases unmatched: 0. The CDR3 sequence is 13 residues long. CDR3 nucleotides: TGTGCCAGCAGCTGGACAGGGTCCTACGAGCAGTACTTC. Translation gives CASSWTGSYEQYF. Combining the CDR3 with reference TRBV11-2 and TRBJ2-7 gives the whole variable domain EAGVAQSPRYKIIEKRQSVAFWCNPISGHATLYWYQQILGQGPKLLIQFQNNGVVDDSQLPKDRFSAERLKGVDSTLKIQPAKLEDSAVYLCASSWTGSYEQYFGPGTRLTVT.

This sequence joins TRBV12-5 and TRBJ1-2; 7 bases map to TRBD1. Germline V gene sequence: CDR1 LGHNT, CDR2 FRNRAP. This CDR3 region has 13 residues. Germline trimming cut 1 base from V and 7 bases from J; bases unmatched to any gene: 3. The DNA for the CDR3 is TGTGCTAGTGGTTTGGGTCGACAGGGTGGCTACACCTTC. Its protein is CASGLGRQGGYTF.

The chain joins TRBV5-1 to TRBJ2-1; maybe TRBD1 (6 bases). Germline-derived CDR1 and CDR2 are SGHRS and YFSETQ. The CDR3 runs to 16 residues. Trimming shortened V by 2 bases and J by 0 bases, and 12 bases separated the two germline ends. For the CDR3, the DNA is TGCGCCAGCAGCTTCAGGACAGCGCCCTCCTACAATGAGCAGTTCTTC. Protein product: CASSFRTAPSYNEQFF.

The chain employs TRBV5-4 and TRBJ2-7, with D maybe TRBD1 (6 bases). The V gene lost 0 bases and the J gene lost 4 bases, with 14 bases spanning the gap. Germline CDR1 reads SGHNT; CDR2 reads YYREEE (reference sequence). CDR3 size: 15 residues. The CDR3 DNA sequence: TGTGCCAGCAGCTTGGGTGGACAGCAGACTTACGAGCAGTACTTC. Translated: CASSLGGQQTYEQYF.

The chain couples TRBV11-2 to TRBJ1-2; D is possibly TRBD1 (5 bases). Germline assignment: CDR1 SGHAT and CDR2 FQNNGV. This CDR3 comprises 13 residues. V shed 7 bases and J shed 4 bases, with 13 bases lying between them. Here the CDR3 DNA reads TGTGCCAGCACTCTAGGGGCGGGCTATGGCTACACCTTC. Amino acid sequence: CASTLGAGYGYTF.

The chain links TRBV20-1 to TRBJ2-5, with D unclear. The CDR3 runs 10 residues. V shed 5 bases and J shed 5 bases, with 6 bases lying between them. The germline V gene has CDR1 DFQATT and CDR2 SNEGSKA (reference sequence). The CDR3 sequence: CSALGETQYF. The CDR3, as DNA: TGCAGTGCTTTGGGGGAGACCCAGTACTTC.